Given below is one TCR beta chain in context. The repertoire was sequenced with immunoSEQ multiplex PCR; TCRdb's copy has only in-frame clones and lacks some. The sample includes 150,000 or so clones, approximately 90% seen only once; the top ten take 5% to 6%. These data are taken from a study of blood T cell repertoires in COVID-19. CDR1 and CDR2 (germline): SGDLS, YYNGEE. This CDR3 is built from 13 residues. The V end lost 3 bases, the J end lost 5 bases, and 11 bases lay between the germline ends. The rearrangement links TRBV9 to TRBJ1-2, with a weak D call TRBD1 (6 bases). Sequencing was done on a sample of peripheral blood. The TCR was taken from a human donor in a cohort sampled during active COVID-19. The CDR3 nucleotides are TGTGCCAGCAGCGGACCTCAGGGGTATGGCTACACCTTC. Translating it yields CASSGPQGYGYTF.